This T cell receptor (beta chain) emerged from a study of ipilimumab plus nivolumab after autologous stem cell transplantation. Checkpoint therapy with ipilimumab 1 mg/kg began 14 to 28 days after transplant. Using immunoSEQ multiplex PCR, the repertoire was profiled, and TCRdb retains in-frame clones only, with some absent. Counted here are 15,000 to 20,000 clones, over 75% occurring once; the ten biggest clones make up 6.5% to 7.5%. Germline loops: CDR1 GTSNPN, CDR2 SVGIG (reference sequence). Trimming shortened V by 2 bases and J by 0 bases, and 11 bases separated the two germline ends. The CDR3 is 15 residues long.

This specimen consisted of PBMCs, obtained in a trial of ipilimumab plus nivolumab as post-transplant consolidation. The sequence was collected from a male donor with diffuse large B-cell lymphoma. J is TRBJ2-4 and V is TRBV30; a possible D gene is TRBD1 (6 bases). Written as DNA, the CDR3 is TGTGCCTGGAGTCGCACAGGGCCAGCCAAAAACATTCAGTACTTC. Amino acid sequence: CAWSRTGPAKNIQYF.